The source of this T cell receptor (beta chain) is a study of chemoradiotherapy in HPV16-positive cancers. Across the whole study: Functional T-cell assays on a couple of HPV16-positive patients' cells defined candidate HPV-specific clones and common TCR motifs.

About this clone itself: As yet, its antigen is unknown.

Using immunoSEQ multiplex PCR, the repertoire was profiled, and TCRdb retains in-frame clones only, with some absent. In the table there are almost 4,500 clones, roughly 90% of which are singletons. Over chemoradiotherapy, repertoires were sampled more than once. General study points: Non-HPV-specific T cells did not expand in tumors during treatment, whereas candidate HPV-specific clones and E7-related motifs did. The functional HPV-specific definition rests on just two HPV16-positive patients.

This specimen was acquired from a patient who underwent chemoradiotherapy. This receptor was identified in a human donor with HPV-associated anogenital cancer.

The CDR3 is CASSPGLPYGYTF. In DNA, the CDR3 is TGTGCCAGCAGCCCAGGGTTGCCTTATGGCTACACCTTC. This chain uses TRBV5-6 with TRBJ1-2; D may be TRBD1 (5 bases). CDR3 length: 13 amino acids. Trimming took 4 bases from V and 5 from J, leaving 12 bases between them. Germline values: CDR1 SGHDT, CDR2 YYEEEE. Full variable domain (remainder filled in from reference TRBV5-6 and TRBJ1-2): DAGVTQSPTHLIKTRGQQVTLRCSPKSGHDTVSWYQQALGQGPQFIFQYYEEEERQRGNFPDRFSGHQFPNYSSELNVNALLLGDSALYLCASSPGLPYGYTFGSGTRLTVV.